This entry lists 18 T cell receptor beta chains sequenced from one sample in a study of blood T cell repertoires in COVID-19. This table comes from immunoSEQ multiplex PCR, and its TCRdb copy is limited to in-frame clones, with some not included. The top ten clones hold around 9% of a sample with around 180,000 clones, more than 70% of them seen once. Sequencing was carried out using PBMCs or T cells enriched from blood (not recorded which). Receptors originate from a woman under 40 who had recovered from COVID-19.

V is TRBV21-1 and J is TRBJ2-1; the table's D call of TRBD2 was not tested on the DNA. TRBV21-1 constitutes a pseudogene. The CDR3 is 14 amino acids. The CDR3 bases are TGTGCCAACAGAGCGGGAGGGCCCTTTGATGAGCAGTTCTTC. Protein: CANRAGGPFDEQFF.

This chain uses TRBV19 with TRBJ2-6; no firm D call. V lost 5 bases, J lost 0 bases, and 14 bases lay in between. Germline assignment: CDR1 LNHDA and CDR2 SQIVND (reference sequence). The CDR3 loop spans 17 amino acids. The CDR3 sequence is CASSPNERYSGANVLTF. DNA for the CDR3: TGTGCCAGTAGTCCAAACGAACGGTACTCTGGGGCCAACGTCCTGACTTTC. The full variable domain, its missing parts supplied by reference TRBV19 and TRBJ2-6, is DGGITQSPKYLFRKEGQNVTLSCEQNLNHDAMYWYRQDPGQGLRLIYYSQIVNDFQKGDIAEGYSVSREKKESFPLTVTSAQKNPTAFYLCASSPNERYSGANVLTFGAGSRLTVL.

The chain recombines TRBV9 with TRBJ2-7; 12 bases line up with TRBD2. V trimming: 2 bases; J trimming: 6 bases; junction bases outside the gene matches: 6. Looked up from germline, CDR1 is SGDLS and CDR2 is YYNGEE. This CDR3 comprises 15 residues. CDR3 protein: CASSVLAGGLREQYF. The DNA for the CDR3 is TGTGCCAGCAGCGTTCTAGCGGGAGGGCTGCGCGAGCAGTACTTC.

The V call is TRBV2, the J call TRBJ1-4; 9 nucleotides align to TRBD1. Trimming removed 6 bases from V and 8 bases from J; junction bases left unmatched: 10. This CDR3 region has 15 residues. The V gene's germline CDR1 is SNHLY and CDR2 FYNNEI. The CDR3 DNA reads TGTGCCAGCAGACGCATACAGGGGGCGAGGGAAAAACTGTTTTTT. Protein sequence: CASRRIQGAREKLFF.

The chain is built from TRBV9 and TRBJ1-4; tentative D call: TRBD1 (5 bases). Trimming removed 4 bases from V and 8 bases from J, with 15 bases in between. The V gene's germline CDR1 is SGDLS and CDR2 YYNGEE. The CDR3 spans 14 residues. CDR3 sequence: CASSPSSGREKLFF. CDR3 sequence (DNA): TGTGCCAGCAGCCCGAGTTCAGGGCGGGAAAAACTGTTTTTT.

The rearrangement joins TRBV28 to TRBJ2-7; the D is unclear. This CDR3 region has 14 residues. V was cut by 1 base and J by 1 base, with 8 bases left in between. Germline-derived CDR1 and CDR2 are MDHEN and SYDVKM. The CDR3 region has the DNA TGTGCCAGCAGTTTATCTGCCAGTTCCTACGAGCAGTACTTC. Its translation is CASSLSASSYEQYF. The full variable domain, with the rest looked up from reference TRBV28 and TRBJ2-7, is DVKVTQSSRYLVKRTGEKVFLECVQDMDHENMFWYRQDPGLGLRLIYFSYDVKMKEKGDIPEGYSVSREKKERFSLILESASTNQTSMYLCASSLSASSYEQYFGPGTRLTVT.

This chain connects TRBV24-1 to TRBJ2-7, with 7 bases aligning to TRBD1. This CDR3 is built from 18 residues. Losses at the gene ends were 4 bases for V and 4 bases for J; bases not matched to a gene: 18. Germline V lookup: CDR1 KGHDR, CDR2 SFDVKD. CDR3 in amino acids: CATSDPFDRVSSRYEQYF. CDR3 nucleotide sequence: TGTGCCACCAGTGACCCCTTCGACAGGGTGAGTTCCCGTTACGAGCAGTACTTC.

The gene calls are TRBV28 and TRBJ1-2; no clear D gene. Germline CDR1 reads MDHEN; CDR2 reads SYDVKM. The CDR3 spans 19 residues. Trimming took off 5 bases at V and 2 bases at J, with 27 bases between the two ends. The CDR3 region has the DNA TGTGCCAGCAGTATTAACGTTTCAGCGTGGATCTTCCCAAACTATGGCTACACCTTC. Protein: CASSINVSAWIFPNYGYTF.

The CDR3 DNA reads as TGCGCCAGCAGCTCTGGACAGCTCAATGAGCAGTTCTTC. Translated, it gives CASSSGQLNEQFF. The chain joins TRBV5-1 to TRBJ2-1; a possible D gene is TRBD1 (6 bases). The germline V gene encodes CDR1 SGHRS and CDR2 YFSETQ. This CDR3 is built from 13 residues. Trimming took 3 bases from V and 6 from J, leaving 10 bases between them.

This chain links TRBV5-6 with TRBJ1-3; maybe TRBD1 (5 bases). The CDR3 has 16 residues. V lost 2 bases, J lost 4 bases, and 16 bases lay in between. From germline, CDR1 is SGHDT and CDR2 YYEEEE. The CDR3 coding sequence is TGTGCCAGCAGCTTCACCGGGACTCTAGCGGGAAACACCATATATTTT. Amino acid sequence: CASSFTGTLAGNTIYF.

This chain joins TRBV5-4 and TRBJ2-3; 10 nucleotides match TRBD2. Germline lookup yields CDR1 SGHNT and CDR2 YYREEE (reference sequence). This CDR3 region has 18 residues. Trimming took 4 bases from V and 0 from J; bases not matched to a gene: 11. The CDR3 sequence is CASSRGGSSGSSTDTQYF. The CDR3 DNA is TGTGCCAGCAGCCGAGGCGGGTCTAGCGGGAGTAGCACAGATACGCAGTATTTT.

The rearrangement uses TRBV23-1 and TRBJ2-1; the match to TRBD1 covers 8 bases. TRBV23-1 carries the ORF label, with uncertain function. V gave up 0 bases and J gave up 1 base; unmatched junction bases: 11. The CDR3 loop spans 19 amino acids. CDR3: CASSQSIPRRTGSYNEQFF. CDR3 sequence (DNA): TGCGCCAGCAGTCAATCAATACCCCGGAGGACAGGGTCCTACAATGAGCAGTTCTTC.

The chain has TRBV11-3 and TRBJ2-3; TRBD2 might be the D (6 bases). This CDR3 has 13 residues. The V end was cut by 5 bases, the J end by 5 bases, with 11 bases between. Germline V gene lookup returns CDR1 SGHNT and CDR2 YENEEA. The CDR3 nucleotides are TGTGCCAGCAGCGTGGGGACTTTAGATACGCAGTATTTT. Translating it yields CASSVGTLDTQYF.

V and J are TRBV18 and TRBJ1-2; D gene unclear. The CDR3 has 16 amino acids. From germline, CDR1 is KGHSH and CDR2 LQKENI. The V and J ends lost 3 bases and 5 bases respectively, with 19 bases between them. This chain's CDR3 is CASSPGGMTVGYGYTF. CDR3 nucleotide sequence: TGTGCCAGCTCACCGGGAGGGATGACGGTTGGTTATGGCTACACCTTC.

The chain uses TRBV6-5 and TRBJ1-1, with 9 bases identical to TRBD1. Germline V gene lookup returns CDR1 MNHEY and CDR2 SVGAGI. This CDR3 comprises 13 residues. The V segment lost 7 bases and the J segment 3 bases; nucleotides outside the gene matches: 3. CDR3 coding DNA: TGTGCCAGCACGGACAGGGGAGACACTGAAGCTTTCTTT. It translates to CASTDRGDTEAFF.

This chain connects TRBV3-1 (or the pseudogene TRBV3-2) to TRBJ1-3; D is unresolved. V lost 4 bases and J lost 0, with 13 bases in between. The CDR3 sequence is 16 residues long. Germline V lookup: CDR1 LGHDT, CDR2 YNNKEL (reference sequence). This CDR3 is CASSPNYRSSGNTIYF. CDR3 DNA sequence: TGTGCCAGCAGCCCTAACTACCGATCCTCTGGAAACACCATATATTTT.

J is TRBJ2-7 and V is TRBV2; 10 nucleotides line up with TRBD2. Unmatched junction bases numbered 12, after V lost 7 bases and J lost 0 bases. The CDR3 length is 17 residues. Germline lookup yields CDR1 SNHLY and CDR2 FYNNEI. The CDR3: CASTGHSGRASSYEQYF. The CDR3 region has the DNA TGTGCCAGCACCGGACACAGCGGGAGGGCCAGCTCCTACGAGCAGTACTTC.

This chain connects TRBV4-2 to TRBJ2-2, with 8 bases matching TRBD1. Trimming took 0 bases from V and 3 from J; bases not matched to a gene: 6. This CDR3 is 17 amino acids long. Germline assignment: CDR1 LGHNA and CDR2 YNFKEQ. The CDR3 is CASSQDVGTGDTGELFF. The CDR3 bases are TGTGCCAGCAGCCAAGATGTTGGGACAGGAGACACCGGGGAGCTGTTTTTT.